Shown below are 29 T cell receptor beta chains from a single sample sequenced in a study of blood T cell repertoires in COVID-19. Using immunoSEQ multiplex PCR, the repertoire was profiled, and TCRdb retains in-frame clones only, with some absent. The table lists roughly 61,000 clones, roughly 70% of them singletons. Sequencing input: PBMCs or T cells enriched from blood (not recorded which). These receptors came from a woman aged 55-75 years who had been exposed to COVID-19.

The V gene is TRBV19, the J gene TRBJ2-7; D is ambiguous. This CDR3 has 13 residues. Trimming stripped 7 bases from V and 5 bases from J, with 15 bases between. Germline values: CDR1 LNHDA, CDR2 SQIVND (reference sequence). CDR3 sequence reads: CASNGGADHEQYF. CDR3 DNA: TGTGCCAGTAATGGCGGAGCTGACCACGAGCAGTACTTC.

This clone was seen just once. This chain connects TRBV6-5 to TRBJ2-1; TRBD2 matches 7 bases. This CDR3 has 14 amino acids. V gave up 8 bases and J gave up 5 bases; unmatched junction bases: 9. Germline loops: CDR1 MNHEY, CDR2 SVGAGI. CDR3 DNA: TGTGCCAGCGTGGAAGCTAGCGGAAACAATGAGCAGTTCTTC. Amino acid sequence: CASVEASGNNEQFF.

The gene calls are TRBV7-9 and TRBJ1-6, with D possibly TRBD1 on 6 matching bases. There are 16 residues in the CDR3. CDR1 SEHNR and CDR2 FQNEAQ come from the germline V gene (reference sequence). Deletions cut 6 bases from V and 9 bases from J, with 21 bases between. The CDR3 loop reads CASSSGTGTRGSPLHF. For the CDR3, the DNA is TGTGCCAGCAGTTCCGGGACCGGGACACGGGGTTCACCCCTCCACTTT.

This sequence joins TRBV19 and TRBJ2-5, with 10 bases fitting TRBD2. Trimming took 4 bases from V and 5 from J; bases not matched to a gene: 10. The CDR3 sequence is 16 residues long. In germline, CDR1 is LNHDA, CDR2 SQIVND (reference sequence). The CDR3: CASSKAAGGYRETQYF. The CDR3 DNA reads TGTGCCAGTAGTAAAGCAGCGGGGGGGTATCGGGAGACCCAGTACTTC.

The genes are TRBV4-1 and TRBJ2-3, with 8 bases matching TRBD2. The germline gives CDR1 MGHRA, CDR2 YSYEKL. The CDR3 runs to 17 residues. J lost 1 base, V lost 3 bases, and 9 bases had no gene match. Written as DNA, the CDR3 is TGCGCCAGCAGCCACCTCAAGCGGGAGAGACGCACAGATACGCAGTATTTT. This gives the protein CASSHLKRERRTDTQYF.

The chain joins TRBV7-9 to TRBJ2-2; 10 positions match TRBD1. The trim removed 5 bases at V and 4 bases at J, leaving 7 bases unmatched. Germline V lookup: CDR1 SEHNR, CDR2 FQNEAQ (reference sequence). CDR3 length: 16 amino acids. CDR3 sequence (DNA): TGTGCCAGCAGCCCGCGACAGGGGGCGAGCACCGGGGAGCTGTTTTTT. Translation gives CASSPRQGASTGELFF.

The chain uses TRBV28 and TRBJ1-5; TRBD1 aligns across 8 bases. Losses at the gene ends were 7 bases for V and 7 bases for J; bases not matched to a gene: 12. CDR1 and CDR2 (germline): MDHEN, SYDVKM. There are 15 residues in the CDR3. The chain's CDR3 is CASTPSEGTGQPQHF. Here the CDR3 DNA reads TGTGCCAGCACCCCCTCGGAAGGGACAGGACAGCCCCAGCATTTT.

The chain employs TRBV12-3 or TRBV12-4 and TRBJ2-7; D call uncertain. The CDR3 consists of 13 residues. The V and J ends lost 5 bases and 6 bases respectively, with 14 bases between them. CDR3 coding DNA: TGTGCCAGCAGTCTACTCGATCCCCCCGAGCAGTACTTC. It is translated as CASSLLDPPEQYF.

This chain links TRBV15 with TRBJ1-2; D gene unclear. This CDR3 is 12 amino acids long. Deletions cut 0 bases from V and 7 bases from J, with 6 bases between. CDR1 is LNHNV and CDR2 is YYDKDF in the germline V gene (reference sequence). CDR3 amino acids: CATSRELSGYTF. The CDR3 nucleotides read TGTGCCACCAGCAGAGAATTATCTGGCTACACCTTC.

The V call is TRBV19, the J call TRBJ2-3, with D unresolved. The CDR3 is 12 residues long. The V gene lost 8 bases and the J gene lost 2 bases, with 8 bases spanning the gap. Germline CDR1 LNHDA, CDR2 SQIVND (reference sequence). The CDR3 is CASGQVTDTQYF. The CDR3 bases are TGTGCCAGTGGGCAGGTCACAGATACGCAGTATTTT.

The rearrangement uses TRBV5-1 and TRBJ2-2; 7 positions agree with TRBD1. The trim removed 4 bases at V and 1 base at J, leaving 4 bases unmatched. The germline gives CDR1 SGHRS, CDR2 YFSETQ. The CDR3 has 15 amino acids. CDR3 in amino acids: CASSNRTGNTGELFF. The CDR3 DNA reads as TGCGCCAGCAGCAACCGGACAGGGAACACCGGGGAGCTGTTTTTT.

The gene calls are TRBV27 and TRBJ2-2, with 8 bases that match TRBD1. The CDR3 runs 16 residues. From germline, CDR1 is MNHEY and CDR2 SMNVEV (reference sequence). Trimming at V came to 3 bases and at J to 6 bases, leaving 9 bases not matched to a gene. DNA of the CDR3: TGTGCCAGCAGTTTCATCCGCGCAGGGGGCCCCGGGGAGCTGTTTTTT. Its translation: CASSFIRAGGPGELFF.

This sequence joins TRBV5-1 and TRBJ2-1; TRBD1 is a possible D gene (6 bases). Per germline, CDR1 SGHRS and CDR2 YFSETQ. Trimming removed 3 bases from V and 6 bases from J, with 13 bases in between. The CDR3 extends over 14 amino acids. CDR3 loop: CASSYSGTSNEQFF. The CDR3 region has the DNA TGCGCCAGCAGCTACTCCGGGACATCCAATGAGCAGTTCTTC.

A few counts support this clone. The chain links TRBV30 to TRBJ1-2, with 7 bases identical to TRBD1. V trimming: 1 base; J trimming: 4 bases; junction bases outside the gene matches: 6. Germline CDR1 reads GTSNPN; CDR2 reads SVGIG (reference sequence). This CDR3 has 14 amino acids. The CDR3 DNA follows: TGTGCCTGGAGTGGACAGGGACCGAGCTATGGCTACACCTTC. It codes for CAWSGQGPSYGYTF.

The gene calls are TRBV19 and TRBJ2-2, with TRBD1 matching 9 bases. The CDR3 covers 17 residues. V shed 4 bases, J shed 4 bases, and the junction held 10 bases outside the gene matches. The germline CDR1 and CDR2 sequences are LNHDA and SQIVND (reference sequence). CDR3 residues: CASSNGRGTGSTGELFF. CDR3 DNA: TGTGCCAGTAGTAATGGGCGGGGGACAGGGTCCACCGGGGAGCTGTTTTTT.

The V gene is TRBV28, the J gene TRBJ2-1; D might be TRBD2 (7 bases). Germline V gene sequence: CDR1 MDHEN, CDR2 SYDVKM. The V end was cut by 2 bases, the J end by 10 bases, with 15 bases between. The CDR3 runs to 14 residues. The CDR3 reads CASSLGGGLVEQFF. The CDR3 DNA sequence: TGTGCCAGCAGTTTAGGGGGGGGGCTGGTGGAGCAGTTCTTC.

The chain recombines TRBV7-2 with TRBJ1-3, with D possibly being TRBD1 (5 bases). This CDR3 has 16 amino acids. Germline assignment: CDR1 SGHTA and CDR2 FQGNSA. Trimming stripped 1 base from V and 2 bases from J, with 12 bases between. The CDR3: CASSLEAGFPGNTIYF. The DNA of the CDR3 is TGTGCCAGCAGCTTAGAGGCAGGGTTCCCTGGAAACACCATATATTTT. Based on the CDR3 plus reference TRBV7-2 and TRBJ1-3, the full variable domain is GAGVSQSPSNKVTEKGKDVELRCDPISGHTALYWYRQSLGQGLEFLIYFQGNSAPDKSGLPSDRFSAERTGGSVSTLTIQRTQQEDSAVYLCASSLEAGFPGNTIYFGEGSWLTVV.

V usage is TRBV28 and J usage is TRBJ1-1; TRBD1 matches 9 bases. The CDR3 consists of 16 residues. Germline lookup yields CDR1 MDHEN and CDR2 SYDVKM. Unmatched junction bases numbered 12, after V lost 7 bases and J lost 3 bases. CDR3 sequence: CASTPGGDRVHTEAFF. Here the CDR3 DNA reads TGTGCCAGCACCCCGGGTGGGGACAGGGTCCACACTGAAGCTTTCTTT. Variable domain in full (rest from reference TRBV28 and TRBJ1-1): DVKVTQSSRYLVKRTGEKVFLECVQDMDHENMFWYRQDPGLGLRLIYFSYDVKMKEKGDIPEGYSVSREKKERFSLILESASTNQTSMYLCASTPGGDRVHTEAFFGQGTRLTVV.

The chain has TRBV7-8 and TRBJ1-6; no definite D call. The CDR3 totals 16 residues. V shed 1 base and J shed 5 bases, with 12 bases lying between them. CDR1 is SGHVS and CDR2 is FQNEAQ in the germline V gene. This CDR3 is CASSLDRVDNNSPLHF. The CDR3 DNA is TGTGCCAGCAGCTTAGACCGGGTTGATAATAATTCACCCCTCCACTTT.

The V and J genes are TRBV6-5 and TRBJ1-2, with D hard to call. V was trimmed by 8 bases and J by 4 bases, leaving 14 bases between them. CDR3 length: 13 amino acids. From germline, CDR1 is MNHEY and CDR2 SVGAGI. The CDR3 is CASGLRTSYGYTF. The CDR3 DNA reads TGTGCCAGCGGTCTTCGCACCAGCTATGGCTACACCTTC.

In its sample, this clone was seen once. The chain couples TRBV20-1 to TRBJ2-3, with 10 positions matching TRBD2. V lost 3 bases and J lost 3; bases outside the gene matches: 6. Germline values: CDR1 DFQATT, CDR2 SNEGSKA (reference sequence). The CDR3 is 15 amino acids. The DNA for the CDR3 is TGCAGTGCTAGTCCCAGCGGGAGGGGAACAGATACGCAGTATTTT. Protein: CSASPSGRGTDTQYF.

V gene TRBV6-6 combines with J gene TRBJ1-2; 9 bases agree with TRBD1. CDR1 and CDR2 (germline): MNHNY, SVGAGI (reference sequence). This CDR3 spans 16 amino acids. The junction had 8 bases not matched to a gene; V was cut back by 6 bases and J by 0 bases. For the CDR3, the DNA is TGTGCCAGCAGCCAACAGGGGGCAACGGCTAACTATGGCTACACCTTC. Amino acid sequence: CASSQQGATANYGYTF.

This chain joins TRBV7-9 and TRBJ1-5; 9 nucleotides match TRBD1. V dropped 5 bases and J dropped 4; count of bases not matched to a gene: 9. The CDR3 covers 16 residues. Germline V gene sequence: CDR1 SEHNR, CDR2 FQNEAQ (reference sequence). The CDR3 region is CASSLSRTGVNQPQHF. The CDR3 DNA reads TGTGCCAGCAGCCTAAGCCGGACAGGGGTAAATCAGCCCCAGCATTTT.

The V gene is TRBV28, the J gene TRBJ1-2; D gene uncertain. Germline CDR1 is MDHEN and CDR2 is SYDVKM. The germline V and J ends were trimmed by 3 bases and 13 bases, with 18 bases remaining between them. The CDR3 is 13 amino acids. The CDR3 is CASSFLEGRFLTF. CDR3 bases: TGTGCCAGCAGTTTCCTGGAGGGTCGTTTTCTCACCTTC.

The chain links TRBV7-2 to TRBJ1-1; D is undetermined. CDR1 is SGHTA and CDR2 is FQGNSA in the germline V gene. This CDR3 comprises 15 residues. Trimming pared 1 base from V and 3 bases from J, leaving 12 bases between. This CDR3 is CASSLEAAPDTEAFF. In DNA form, the CDR3 reads TGTGCCAGCAGCTTAGAAGCGGCCCCGGACACTGAAGCTTTCTTT.

The chain has TRBV6-5 and TRBJ2-5; 13 positions agree with TRBD2. Unmatched junction bases numbered 1, after V lost 6 bases and J lost 3 bases. Germline CDR1 and CDR2: MNHEY and SVGAGI. This CDR3 has 14 residues. The CDR3 DNA is TGTGCCAGCAGAGGACTAGCGGGGGAAGAGACCCAGTACTTC. Its protein is CASRGLAGEETQYF.

The rearrangement uses TRBV28 and TRBJ1-5; D is uncertain. The germline V gene has CDR1 MDHEN and CDR2 SYDVKM. There are 14 residues in the CDR3. Trimming shortened V by 6 bases and J by 1 base, and 10 bases separated the two germline ends. The CDR3 loop reads CASRVGVSNQPQHF. CDR3 sequence (DNA): TGTGCCAGCAGAGTCGGGGTGAGCAATCAGCCCCAGCATTTT.

V and J are TRBV2 and TRBJ1-2; D uncertain. V was cut by 5 bases and J by 0 bases, with 13 bases left in between. There are 15 residues in the CDR3. From germline, CDR1 is SNHLY and CDR2 FYNNEI. The CDR3 sequence is CASSQTEEANYGYTF. The CDR3 coding sequence is TGTGCCAGCAGTCAGACCGAGGAAGCTAACTATGGCTACACCTTC. The entire variable domain, with the rest obtained from reference TRBV2 and TRBJ1-2, is as follows: EPEVTQTPSHQVTQMGQEVILRCVPISNHLYFYWYRQILGQKVEFLVSFYNNEISEKSEIFDDQFSVERPDGSNFTLKIRSTKLEDSAMYFCASSQTEEANYGYTFGSGTRLTVV.

This clone was seen more than once but under ten times. V gene TRBV5-1 combines with J gene TRBJ2-2; 15 nucleotides match TRBD2. The junction had 4 bases not matched to a gene; V was cut back by 1 base and J by 0 bases. The CDR3 loop spans 19 amino acids. From germline, CDR1 is SGHRS and CDR2 YFSETQ. DNA for the CDR3: TGCGCCAGCAGCTTGTTGGGACTAGCGGGGGGTGCGAACACCGGGGAGCTGTTTTTT. Protein: CASSLLGLAGGANTGELFF.